Below are 16 T cell receptor beta chains sequenced from a single sample in a study of T cell responses to AZD1222 COVID-19 vaccine. Libraries were prepared by immunoSEQ multiplex PCR; TCRdb keeps only in-frame clonotypes and omits some of them. This repertoire shows tens of thousands of clones, 85% to 90% found once; its top ten account for 10%. Source: peripheral blood, taken on day 0 of AZD1222 vaccination. These receptors were taken from an adult in good health.

The DNA for the CDR3 is TGTGCCAGTAGCGACCTGAGGGGCCCCAGCACAGATACGCAGTATTTT. Its translation is CASSDLRGPSTDTQYF. The chain employs TRBV19 and TRBJ2-3; either TRBD1 or TRBD2 may fit D (5 bases each). The V and J ends lost 6 bases and 0 bases respectively, with 16 bases between them. CDR3 length: 16 amino acids. Germline CDR1 LNHDA, CDR2 SQIVND (reference sequence).

The rearrangement links TRBV3-1 (or the pseudogene TRBV3-2) to TRBJ1-5; 8 bases are a match to TRBD1. V was pared by 0 bases and J by 1 base, with 14 bases of the junction left unmatched. The CDR3 is 20 residues long. Germline V gives CDR1 LGHDT, CDR2 YNNKEL (reference sequence). The CDR3 protein is CASSQDGTGQVAPSNQPQHF. In DNA, the CDR3 is TGTGCCAGCAGCCAAGACGGGACAGGACAGGTGGCACCCAGCAATCAGCCCCAGCATTTT.

The chain employs TRBV2 and TRBJ2-5; 14 bases line up with TRBD2. The CDR3 loop spans 14 amino acids. V lost 6 bases, J lost 7 bases, and 4 bases stayed unmatched. Germline V gene lookup returns CDR1 SNHLY and CDR2 FYNNEI. CDR3 sequence reads: CASRVGLAGGTQYF. CDR3 sequence (DNA): TGTGCCAGCAGGGTAGGACTAGCGGGGGGGACCCAGTACTTC.

This sequence joins TRBV13 and TRBJ2-7; a weak D match, TRBD2 (6 bases). Trimming removed 2 bases at V and 5 bases at J, with 7 bases between. CDR1 is PRHDT, CDR2 FYEKMQ, per germline (reference sequence). CDR3 length: 12 residues. The CDR3 bases are TGTGCCAGCAGCTTACCGGGAGACGAGCAGTACTTC. Translation gives CASSLPGDEQYF.

The chain carries TRBV7-9 and TRBJ1-2; D is possibly TRBD1 (6 bases). The germline CDR1 and CDR2 sequences are SEHNR and FQNEAQ (reference sequence). V was clipped by 3 bases and J by 4 bases, with 18 bases between them. CDR3 size: 16 residues. The CDR3 nucleotides read TGTGCCAGCAGCTTGAGGGGGGAAGAGGTAGGCTATGGCTACACCTTC. This gives the protein CASSLRGEEVGYGYTF.

The V and J genes are TRBV4-1 and TRBJ1-4, with 9 bases lining up with TRBD1. This CDR3 spans 17 amino acids. V trimming: 3 bases; J trimming: 2 bases; junction bases outside the gene matches: 7. Germline CDR1 MGHRA, CDR2 YSYEKL. The CDR3 loop is CASSQSTGGITNEKLFF. The CDR3 DNA sequence: TGCGCCAGCAGCCAGTCGACAGGGGGAATCACTAATGAAAAACTGTTTTTT.

On this clone: Germline and junction disagree at one end, which may indicate a read error. V is TRBV6-4 and J is TRBJ1-1; D gene unclear. Germline CDR1 is MRHNA and CDR2 is SNTAGT. CDR3 length: 14 amino acids. In nucleotides, the CDR3 is TGTGCCAGCAGTGAGGTTCGGGGAACAGCTGAAACTTTCTTT. Protein product: CASSEVRGTAETFF.

This clone has just one count. Different DNA sequences within this sample yield the same CDR3. The chain uses TRBV19 and TRBJ2-3, with D perhaps TRBD1 (5 bases). V gave up 5 bases and J gave up 1 base, with 7 bases separating them. This CDR3 region has 13 residues. Germline V gene sequence: CDR1 LNHDA, CDR2 SQIVND (reference sequence). As DNA, the CDR3 is TGTGCCAGTAGTGTACAGGGCACAGATACGCAGTATTTT. This gives the protein CASSVQGTDTQYF.

The genes are TRBV12-3 or TRBV12-4 and TRBJ2-1; D remains unclear. CDR3 length: 11 amino acids. The V and J ends lost 6 bases and 3 bases respectively, with 3 bases between them. The CDR3 DNA reads TGTGCCAGCAGGATCTACAATGAGCAGTTCTTC. Its translation: CASRIYNEQFF.

The rearrangement links TRBV6-5 to TRBJ1-1, with 8 bases identical to TRBD1. With 7 bases clipped from V and 7 bases from J, the junction kept 11 bases outside the gene matches. This CDR3 has 14 amino acids. CDR1 and CDR2 from the germline V gene are MNHEY and SVGAGI. As DNA, the CDR3 is TGTGCCAGCACAACACCCAGGGGGCGCTTTGAAGCTTTCTTT. This encodes CASTTPRGRFEAFF.

In this sample, this clone turned up a few times. The rearrangement uses TRBV19 and TRBJ2-6; TRBD1 is a possible D gene (6 bases). CDR3 size: 15 residues. Germline assignment: CDR1 LNHDA and CDR2 SQIVND (reference sequence). The ends were cut back, 6 bases at V and 2 bases at J, with 11 bases in the middle. DNA for the CDR3: TGTGCCAGTAGAGGGGGATCTGCTGGGGCCAACGTCCTGACTTTC. It codes for CASRGGSAGANVLTF.

V usage is TRBV6-5 and J usage is TRBJ2-6; D assignment may be TRBD1 or TRBD2 (5 bases each). Trimming took off 8 bases at V and 2 bases at J, with 10 bases between the two ends. This CDR3 is built from 14 residues. Germline V lookup: CDR1 MNHEY, CDR2 SVGAGI. The CDR3 region is CASGKGPGANVLTF. The CDR3 bases are TGTGCCAGCGGTAAGGGACCTGGGGCCAACGTCCTGACTTTC.

This clone occurred a few times. V gene TRBV18 combines with J gene TRBJ1-5, with TRBD1 as a possible D gene (5 bases). CDR3 length: 14 amino acids. Per the germline V gene, CDR1 is KGHSH and CDR2 is LQKENI. Trimming removed 6 bases at V and 0 bases at J, with 9 bases between. In nucleotides, the CDR3 is TGTGCCAGCTCGCCTCAGGGTAGCAATCAGCCCCAGCATTTT. This sequence encodes CASSPQGSNQPQHF. The whole variable domain, filled in from reference TRBV18 and TRBJ1-5, reads NAGVMQNPRHLVRRRGQEARLRCSPMKGHSHVYWYRQLPEEGLKFMVYLQKENIIDESGMPKERFSAEFPKEGPSILRIQQVVRGDSAAYFCASSPQGSNQPQHFGDGTRLSIL.

The rearrangement uses TRBV10-3 and TRBJ1-3, with D tentatively TRBD1 (5 bases). CDR3 length: 15 amino acids. The germline V gene encodes CDR1 ENHRY and CDR2 SYGVKD. V was clipped by 0 bases and J by 2 bases, with 8 bases between them. CDR3 nucleotide sequence: TGTGCCATCAGTGAGTCGACAGATGCTGGAAACACCATATATTTT. As protein: CAISESTDAGNTIYF.

This sequence joins TRBV5-1 and TRBJ2-7, with 9 bases that match TRBD1. V was pared by 6 bases and J by 5 bases, with 9 bases of the junction left unmatched. Germline V gene sequence: CDR1 SGHRS, CDR2 YFSETQ. The CDR3 runs 14 residues. Here the CDR3 reads CASKAGTGYNEQYF. The CDR3 region has the DNA TGCGCCAGCAAAGCCGGGACAGGGTACAACGAGCAGTACTTC. The entire variable domain, with the rest obtained from reference TRBV5-1 and TRBJ2-7, is as follows: KAGVTQTPRYLIKTRGQQVTLSCSPISGHRSVSWYQQTPGQGLQFLFEYFSETQRNKGNFPGRFSGRQFSNSRSEMNVSTLELGDSALYLCASKAGTGYNEQYFGPGTRLTVT.

This rearrangement joins TRBV28 to TRBJ2-2; D not resolved. The CDR3 is 12 residues long. V lost 5 bases to trimming and J lost 1 base, with 2 bases between them. Germline V gene sequence: CDR1 MDHEN, CDR2 SYDVKM. In nucleotides, the CDR3 is TGTGCCAGCAGTCGGAACACCGGGGAGCTGTTTTTT. It encodes CASSRNTGELFF.